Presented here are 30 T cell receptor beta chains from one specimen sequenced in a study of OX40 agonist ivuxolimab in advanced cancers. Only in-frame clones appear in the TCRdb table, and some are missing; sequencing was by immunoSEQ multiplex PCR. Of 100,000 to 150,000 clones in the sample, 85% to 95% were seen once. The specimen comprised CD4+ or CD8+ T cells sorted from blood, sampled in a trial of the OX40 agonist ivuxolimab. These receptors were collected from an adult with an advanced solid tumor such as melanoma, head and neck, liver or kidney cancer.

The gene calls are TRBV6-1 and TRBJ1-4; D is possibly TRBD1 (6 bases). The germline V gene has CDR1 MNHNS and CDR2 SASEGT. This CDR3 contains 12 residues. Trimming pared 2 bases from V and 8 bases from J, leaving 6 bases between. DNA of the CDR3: TGTGCCAGCAGTGAAAGGGGGGAAAAACTGTTTTTT. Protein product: CASSERGEKLFF.

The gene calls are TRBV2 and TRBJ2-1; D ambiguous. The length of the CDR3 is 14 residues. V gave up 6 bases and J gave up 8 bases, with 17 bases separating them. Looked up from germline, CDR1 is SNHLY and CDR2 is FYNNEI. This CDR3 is CASSLNYIGDEQFF. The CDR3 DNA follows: TGTGCCAGCAGCCTTAACTATATTGGAGATGAGCAGTTCTTC. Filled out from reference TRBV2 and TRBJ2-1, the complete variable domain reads EPEVTQTPSHQVTQMGQEVILRCVPISNHLYFYWYRQILGQKVEFLVSFYNNEISEKSEIFDDQFSVERPDGSNFTLKIRSTKLEDSAMYFCASSLNYIGDEQFFGPGTRLTVL.

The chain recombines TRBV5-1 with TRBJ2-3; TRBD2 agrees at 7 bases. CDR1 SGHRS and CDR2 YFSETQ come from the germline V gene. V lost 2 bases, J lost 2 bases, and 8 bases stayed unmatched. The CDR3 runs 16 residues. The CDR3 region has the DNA TGCGCCAGCAGCTTTAACGGGAGGCCTTACACAGATACGCAGTATTTT. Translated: CASSFNGRPYTDTQYF.

The CDR3 loop is CASTQGKTNEKLFF. In nucleotides, the CDR3 is TGTGCCAGTACCCAGGGGAAGACTAATGAAAAACTGTTTTTT. This sequence joins TRBV19 and TRBJ1-4; TRBD1 is a possible D gene (6 bases). Trimming removed 7 bases at V and 2 bases at J, with 11 bases between. Germline assignment: CDR1 LNHDA and CDR2 SQIVND (reference sequence). The CDR3 sequence is 14 residues long.

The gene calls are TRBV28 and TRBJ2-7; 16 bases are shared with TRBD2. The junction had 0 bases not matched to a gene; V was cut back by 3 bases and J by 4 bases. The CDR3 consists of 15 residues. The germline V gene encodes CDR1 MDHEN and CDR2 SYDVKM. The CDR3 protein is CASSLGLAGGYEQYF. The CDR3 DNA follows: TGTGCCAGCAGTTTGGGACTAGCGGGGGGGTACGAGCAGTACTTC.

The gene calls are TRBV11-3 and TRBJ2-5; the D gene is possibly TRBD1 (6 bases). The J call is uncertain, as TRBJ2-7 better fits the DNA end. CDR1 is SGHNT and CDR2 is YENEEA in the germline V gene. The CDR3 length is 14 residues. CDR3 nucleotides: TGTGCCAGCAGCCTTGCAGGGGATTCCTACGAGCAGTACTTC. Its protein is CASSLAGDSYEQYF.

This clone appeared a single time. CDR3 residues: CASSLAGEAWNEQFF. CDR3 sequence (DNA): TGCGCCAGCAGCTTAGCCGGAGAGGCCTGGAATGAGCAGTTCTTC. This rearrangement joins TRBV5-1 to TRBJ2-1; D is ambiguous. CDR3 length: 15 residues. V was trimmed by 2 bases and J by 7 bases, leaving 16 bases between them. Germline CDR1 is SGHRS and CDR2 is YFSETQ.

The CDR3 here is CASSSGQGREAFF. For the CDR3, the DNA is TGTGCCAGCAGTTCTGGACAGGGCAGGGAAGCTTTCTTT. The chain is built from TRBV6-5 and TRBJ1-1, with TRBD1 identical over 8 bases. The CDR3 extends over 13 amino acids. Germline assignment: CDR1 MNHEY and CDR2 SVGAGI. Trimming cost V 4 bases and J 8 bases; bases outside gene matches: 6.

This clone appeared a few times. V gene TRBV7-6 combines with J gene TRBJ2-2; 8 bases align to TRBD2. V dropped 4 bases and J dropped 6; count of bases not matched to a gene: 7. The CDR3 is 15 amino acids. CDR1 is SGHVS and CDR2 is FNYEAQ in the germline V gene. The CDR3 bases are TGTGCCAGCAGCTCAAGCGGGAGAATCTCCGGGGAGCTGTTTTTT. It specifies CASSSSGRISGELFF.

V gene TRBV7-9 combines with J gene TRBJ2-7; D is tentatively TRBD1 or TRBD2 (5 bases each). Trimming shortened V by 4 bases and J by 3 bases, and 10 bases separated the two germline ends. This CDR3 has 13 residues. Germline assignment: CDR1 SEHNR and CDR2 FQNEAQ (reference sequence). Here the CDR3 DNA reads TGTGCCAGCAGCTGGGGACGGGACTACGAGCAGTACTTC. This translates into CASSWGRDYEQYF.

CDR3 bases: TGTGCCAGCAGCTTAGGGGGGGCTGGTGCCCCCTCCTACGAGCAGTACTTC. This codes for CASSLGGAGAPSYEQYF. This chain connects TRBV11-3 to TRBJ2-7; D is perhaps TRBD1 or TRBD2 (6 bases each). This CDR3 comprises 17 residues. Trimming removed 1 base from V and 0 bases from J, with 16 bases in between. The germline gives CDR1 SGHNT, CDR2 YENEEA.

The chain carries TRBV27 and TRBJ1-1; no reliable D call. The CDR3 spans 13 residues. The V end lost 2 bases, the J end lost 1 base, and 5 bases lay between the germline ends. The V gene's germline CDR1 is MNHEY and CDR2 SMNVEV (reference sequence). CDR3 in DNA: TGTGCCAGCAGTTTACAGCCGAACACTGAAGCTTTCTTT. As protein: CASSLQPNTEAFF.

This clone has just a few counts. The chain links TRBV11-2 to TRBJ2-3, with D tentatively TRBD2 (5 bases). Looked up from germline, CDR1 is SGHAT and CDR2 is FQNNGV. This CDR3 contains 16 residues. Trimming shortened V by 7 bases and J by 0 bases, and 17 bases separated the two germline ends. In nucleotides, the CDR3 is TGTGCCAGCAAAACCAATCGGGGTCCTAGCACAGATACGCAGTATTTT. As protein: CASKTNRGPSTDTQYF.

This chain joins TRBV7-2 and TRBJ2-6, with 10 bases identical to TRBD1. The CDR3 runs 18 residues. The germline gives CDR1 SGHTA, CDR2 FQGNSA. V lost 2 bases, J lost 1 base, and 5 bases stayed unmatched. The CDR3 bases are TGTGCCAGCAGCTTACGCTGGACAGGGGGTTCTGGGGCCAACGTCCTGACTTTC. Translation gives CASSLRWTGGSGANVLTF.

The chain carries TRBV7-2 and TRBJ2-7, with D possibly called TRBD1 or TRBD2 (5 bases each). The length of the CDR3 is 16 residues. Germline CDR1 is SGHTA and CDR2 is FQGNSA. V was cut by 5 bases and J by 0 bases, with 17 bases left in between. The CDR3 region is CASSPLWGISSYEQYF. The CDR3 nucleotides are TGTGCCAGCAGCCCTCTCTGGGGGATTAGCTCCTACGAGCAGTACTTC.

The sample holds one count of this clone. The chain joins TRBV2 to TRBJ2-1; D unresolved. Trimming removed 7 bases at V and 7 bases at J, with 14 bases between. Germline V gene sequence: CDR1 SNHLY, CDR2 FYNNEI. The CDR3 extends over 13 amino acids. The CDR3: CASTMGRTNEQFF. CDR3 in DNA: TGTGCCAGCACCATGGGAAGGACGAATGAGCAGTTCTTC.

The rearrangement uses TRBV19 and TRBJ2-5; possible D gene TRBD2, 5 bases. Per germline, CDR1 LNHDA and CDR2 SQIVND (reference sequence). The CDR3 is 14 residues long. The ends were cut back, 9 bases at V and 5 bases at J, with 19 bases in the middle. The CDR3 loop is CASSLGEWAETQYF. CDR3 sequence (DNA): TGTGCCAGCTCCCTCGGGGAGTGGGCGGAGACCCAGTACTTC.

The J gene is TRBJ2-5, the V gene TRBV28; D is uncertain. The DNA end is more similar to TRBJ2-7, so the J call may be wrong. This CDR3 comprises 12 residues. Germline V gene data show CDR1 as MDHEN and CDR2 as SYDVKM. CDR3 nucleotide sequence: TGTGCCAGCAGTTTTATTACCTACGAGCAGTACTTC. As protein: CASSFITYEQYF.

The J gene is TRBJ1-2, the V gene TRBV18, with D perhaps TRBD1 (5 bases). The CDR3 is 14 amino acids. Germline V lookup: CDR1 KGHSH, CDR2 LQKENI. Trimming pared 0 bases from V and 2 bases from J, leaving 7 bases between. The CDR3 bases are TGTGCCAGCTCACCACCTGCAGGGAACTATGGCTACACCTTC. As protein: CASSPPAGNYGYTF. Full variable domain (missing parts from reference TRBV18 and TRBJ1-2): NAGVMQNPRHLVRRRGQEARLRCSPMKGHSHVYWYRQLPEEGLKFMVYLQKENIIDESGMPKERFSAEFPKEGPSILRIQQVVRGDSAAYFCASSPPAGNYGYTFGSGTRLTVV.

This CDR3 reads CAISESGGYGYTF. The CDR3 coding sequence is TGTGCCATCAGTGAGTCGGGGGGTTATGGCTACACCTTC. The chain links TRBV10-3 to TRBJ1-2; TRBD1 might be the D (5 bases). Germline V lookup: CDR1 ENHRY, CDR2 SYGVKD. With 0 bases removed from V and 5 bases from J, the gap between germline ends came to 7 bases. The CDR3 has 13 residues.

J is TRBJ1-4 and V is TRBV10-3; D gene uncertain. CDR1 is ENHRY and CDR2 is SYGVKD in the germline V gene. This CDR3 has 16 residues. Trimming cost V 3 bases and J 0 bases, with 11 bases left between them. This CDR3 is CAISDLDWSTNEKLFF. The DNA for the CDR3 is TGTGCCATCAGTGACCTAGACTGGTCAACTAATGAAAAACTGTTTTTT.

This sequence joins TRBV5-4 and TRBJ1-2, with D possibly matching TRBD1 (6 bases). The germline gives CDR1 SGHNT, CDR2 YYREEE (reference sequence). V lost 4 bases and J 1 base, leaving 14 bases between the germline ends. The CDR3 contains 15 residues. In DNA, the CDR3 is TGTGCCAGCAGCCCCCAGGGAGGGGGTAACTATGGCTACACCTTC. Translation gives CASSPQGGGNYGYTF.

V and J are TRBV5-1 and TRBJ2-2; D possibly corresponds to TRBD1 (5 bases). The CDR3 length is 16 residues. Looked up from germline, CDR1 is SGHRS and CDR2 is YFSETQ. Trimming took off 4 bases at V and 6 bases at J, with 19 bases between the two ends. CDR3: CASSLIGARPSGELFF. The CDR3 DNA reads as TGCGCCAGCAGCCTAATTGGGGCGAGGCCTTCCGGGGAGCTGTTTTTT.

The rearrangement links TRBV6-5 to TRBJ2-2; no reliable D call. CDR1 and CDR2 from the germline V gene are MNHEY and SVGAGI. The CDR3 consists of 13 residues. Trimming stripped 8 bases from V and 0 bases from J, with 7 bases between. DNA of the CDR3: TGTGCCAGCCGAGTCGCGAACACCGGGGAGCTGTTTTTT. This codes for CASRVANTGELFF.

The CDR3 DNA is TGTGCCAGCAGTCCCGGGACTAGCGGGAGCAATCCGTACTTC. It specifies CASSPGTSGSNPYF. The chain couples TRBV27 to TRBJ2-7; 14 bases agree with TRBD2. The CDR3 is 14 residues long. Losses at the gene ends were 5 bases for V and 12 bases for J; bases not matched to a gene: 9. Per the germline V gene, CDR1 is MNHEY and CDR2 is SMNVEV (reference sequence).

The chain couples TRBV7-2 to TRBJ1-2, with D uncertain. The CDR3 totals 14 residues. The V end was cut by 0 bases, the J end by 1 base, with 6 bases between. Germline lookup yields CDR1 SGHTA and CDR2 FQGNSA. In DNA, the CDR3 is TGTGCCAGCAGCTTAGCCTACAGTAACTATGGCTACACCTTC. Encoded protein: CASSLAYSNYGYTF. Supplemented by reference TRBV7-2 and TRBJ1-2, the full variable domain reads GAGVSQSPSNKVTEKGKDVELRCDPISGHTALYWYRQSLGQGLEFLIYFQGNSAPDKSGLPSDRFSAERTGGSVSTLTIQRTQQEDSAVYLCASSLAYSNYGYTFGSGTRLTVV.

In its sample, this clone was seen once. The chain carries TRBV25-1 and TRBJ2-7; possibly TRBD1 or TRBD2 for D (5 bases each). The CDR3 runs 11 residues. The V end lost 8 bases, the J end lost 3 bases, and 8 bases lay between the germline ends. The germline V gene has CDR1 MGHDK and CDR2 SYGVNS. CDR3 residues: CASWGYYEQYF. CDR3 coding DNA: TGTGCCAGCTGGGGGTACTACGAGCAGTACTTC.

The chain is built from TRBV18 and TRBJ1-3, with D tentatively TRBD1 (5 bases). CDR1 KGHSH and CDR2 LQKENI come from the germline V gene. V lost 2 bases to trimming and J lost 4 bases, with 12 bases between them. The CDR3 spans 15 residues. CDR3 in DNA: TGTGCCAGCTCACCAATCAGGAGGGGCGGAAACACCATATATTTT. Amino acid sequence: CASSPIRRGGNTIYF.

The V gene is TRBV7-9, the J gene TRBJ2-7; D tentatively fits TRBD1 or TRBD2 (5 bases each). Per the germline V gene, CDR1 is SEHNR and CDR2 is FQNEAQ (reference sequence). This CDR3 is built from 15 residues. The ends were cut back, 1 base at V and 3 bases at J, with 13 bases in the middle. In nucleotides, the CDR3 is TGTGCCAGCAGCTTAGGGGCAGGGAGAAGCTACGAGCAGTACTTC. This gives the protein CASSLGAGRSYEQYF.

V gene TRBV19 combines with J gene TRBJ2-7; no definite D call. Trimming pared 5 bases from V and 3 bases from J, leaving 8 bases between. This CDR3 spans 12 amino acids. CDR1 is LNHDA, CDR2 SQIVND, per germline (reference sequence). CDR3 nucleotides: TGTGCCAGTAGTTCGGCCAACTACGAGCAGTACTTC. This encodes CASSSANYEQYF.